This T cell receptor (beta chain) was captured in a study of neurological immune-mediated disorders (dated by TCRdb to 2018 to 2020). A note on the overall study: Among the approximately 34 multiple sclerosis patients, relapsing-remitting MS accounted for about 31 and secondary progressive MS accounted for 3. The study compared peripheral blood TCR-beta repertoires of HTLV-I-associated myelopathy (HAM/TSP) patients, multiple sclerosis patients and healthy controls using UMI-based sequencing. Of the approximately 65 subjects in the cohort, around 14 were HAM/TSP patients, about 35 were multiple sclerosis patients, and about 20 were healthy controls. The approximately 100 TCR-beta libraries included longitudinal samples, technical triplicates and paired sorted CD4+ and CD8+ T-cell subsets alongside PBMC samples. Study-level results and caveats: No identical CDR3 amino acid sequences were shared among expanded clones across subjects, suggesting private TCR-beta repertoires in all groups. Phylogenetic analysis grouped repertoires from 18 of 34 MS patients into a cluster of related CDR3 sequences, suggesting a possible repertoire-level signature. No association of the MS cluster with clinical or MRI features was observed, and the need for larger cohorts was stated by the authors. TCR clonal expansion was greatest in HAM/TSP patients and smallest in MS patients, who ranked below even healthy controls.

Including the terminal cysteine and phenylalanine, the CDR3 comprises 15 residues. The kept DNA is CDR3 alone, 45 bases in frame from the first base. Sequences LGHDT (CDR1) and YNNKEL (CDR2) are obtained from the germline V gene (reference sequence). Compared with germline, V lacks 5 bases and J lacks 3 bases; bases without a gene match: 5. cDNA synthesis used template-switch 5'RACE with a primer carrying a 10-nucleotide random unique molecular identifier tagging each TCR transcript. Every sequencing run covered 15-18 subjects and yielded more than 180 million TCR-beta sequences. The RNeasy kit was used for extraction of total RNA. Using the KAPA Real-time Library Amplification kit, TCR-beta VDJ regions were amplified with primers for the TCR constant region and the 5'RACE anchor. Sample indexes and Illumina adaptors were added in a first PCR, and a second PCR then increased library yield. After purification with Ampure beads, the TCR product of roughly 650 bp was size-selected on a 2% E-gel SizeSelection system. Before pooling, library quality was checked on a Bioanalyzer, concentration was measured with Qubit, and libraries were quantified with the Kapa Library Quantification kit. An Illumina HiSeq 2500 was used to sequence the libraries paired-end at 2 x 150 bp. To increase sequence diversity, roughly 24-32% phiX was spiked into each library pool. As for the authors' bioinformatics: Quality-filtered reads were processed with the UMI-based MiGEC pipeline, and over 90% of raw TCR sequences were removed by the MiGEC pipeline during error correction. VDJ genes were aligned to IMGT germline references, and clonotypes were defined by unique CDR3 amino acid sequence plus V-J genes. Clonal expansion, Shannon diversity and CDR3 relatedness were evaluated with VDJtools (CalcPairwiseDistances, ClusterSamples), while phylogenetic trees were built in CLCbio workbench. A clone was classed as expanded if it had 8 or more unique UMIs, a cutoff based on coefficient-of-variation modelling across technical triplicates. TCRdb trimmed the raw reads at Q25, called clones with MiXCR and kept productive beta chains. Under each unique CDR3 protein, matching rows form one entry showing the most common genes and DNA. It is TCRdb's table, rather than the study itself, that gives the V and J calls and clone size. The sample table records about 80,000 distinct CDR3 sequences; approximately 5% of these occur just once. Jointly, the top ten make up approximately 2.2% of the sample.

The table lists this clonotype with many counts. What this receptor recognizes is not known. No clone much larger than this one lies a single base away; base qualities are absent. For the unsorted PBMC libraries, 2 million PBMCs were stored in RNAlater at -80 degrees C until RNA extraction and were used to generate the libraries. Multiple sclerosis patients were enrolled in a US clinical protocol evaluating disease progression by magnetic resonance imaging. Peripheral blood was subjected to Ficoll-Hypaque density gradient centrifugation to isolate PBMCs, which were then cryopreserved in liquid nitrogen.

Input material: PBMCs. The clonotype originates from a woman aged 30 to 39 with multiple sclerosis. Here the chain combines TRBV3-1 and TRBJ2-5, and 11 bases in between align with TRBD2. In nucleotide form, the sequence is TGTGCCAGCAGCTCTAGCGGGGGGCTAGAAGAGACCCAGTACTTC. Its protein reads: CASSSSGGLEETQYF.